This TCR beta chain emerged from a study of beta chain features in type 1 diabetes. Regarding the study as a whole: TCRB CDR3 length was moderately but significantly reduced in all four CD4+ subsets of Type 1 diabetes patients. Whatever favoring of shorter templates PCR might show would apply equally to patients and controls.

The study reverse transcribed the entire isolated RNA, so it sequenced expressed TCRB transcripts. Sequenced by immunoSEQ multiplex PCR; TCRdb stores in-frame clones only, minus some. The sample lists 130,000 to 150,000 clones; 6.9% were seen once. This clone was observed a handful of times. The target antigen is unknown. V was trimmed by 3 bases and J by 6 bases, leaving 19 bases between them. The CDR3 covers 15 residues. Germline assignment: CDR1 SGHRS and CDR2 YFSETQ. Material: central memory CD4+ T cells from blood. The V gene is TRBV5-1, the J gene TRBJ2-7, with D maybe TRBD1 (8 bases). The clonotype comes from a woman aged 25-40 years in good health. CDR3 loop: CASSSLTGGDPEQYF. CDR3 sequence (DNA): TGCGCCAGCAGCTCCTTAACAGGGGGGGATCCCGAGCAGTACTTC.